This T cell receptor (beta chain) was identified in a study of molecular identifiers for immune sequencing clone quantification. This clonotype was counted a few times. Naive CD8 libraries were made from around 20,000 to 1,000,000 sorted cells, and they used 10%, 30% or 50% RNA. The CDR3 has 15 residues. Trimming removed 0 bases from V and 10 bases from J, with 13 bases in between. CDR1 SGHAT and CDR2 FQNNGV come from the germline V gene. Each CDR3 protein gets one entry after TCRdb re-called the PCR reads with MiXCR. The sample shows around 470,000 distinct CDR3 sequences, about 25% of them seen only once.

The sequencing sample was made of naive CD8+ T cells from blood, with Jurkat cell RNA spiked in. Specified subset: FACS-sorted CD8+CD4-CCR7+CD45RA+ naive T cells. The source of this sequence is a human donor in good health. Some libraries in this study had Jurkat cell RNA spiked in. The chain has TRBV11-2 and TRBJ1-6; D gene ambiguous. This chain's CDR3 is CASSLDHGLGSPLHF. The CDR3 DNA reads as TGTGCCAGCAGCTTAGATCATGGGTTGGGGTCACCCCTCCACTTT.